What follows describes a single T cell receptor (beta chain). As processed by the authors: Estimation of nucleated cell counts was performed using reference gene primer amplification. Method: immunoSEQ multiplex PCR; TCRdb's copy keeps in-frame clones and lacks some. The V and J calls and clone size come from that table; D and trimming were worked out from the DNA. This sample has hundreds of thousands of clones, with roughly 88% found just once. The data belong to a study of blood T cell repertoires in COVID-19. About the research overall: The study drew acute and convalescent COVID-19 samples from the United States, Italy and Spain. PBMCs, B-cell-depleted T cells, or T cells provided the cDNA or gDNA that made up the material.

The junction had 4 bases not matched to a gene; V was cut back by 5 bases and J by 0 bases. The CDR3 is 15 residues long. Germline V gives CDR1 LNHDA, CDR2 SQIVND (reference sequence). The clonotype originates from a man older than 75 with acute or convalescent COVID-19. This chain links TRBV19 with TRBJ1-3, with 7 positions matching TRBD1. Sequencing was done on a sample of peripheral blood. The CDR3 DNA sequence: TGTGCCAGTAGTTCCCGGGACAGCTCTGGAAACACCATATATTTT. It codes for CASSSRDSSGNTIYF.